Listed below are T cell receptor beta chains from one sample, sequenced in a study of blood T cell repertoires in COVID-19. The protocol was immunoSEQ multiplex PCR, while the TCRdb copy is restricted to in-frame clones and leaves out a portion. This table has approximately 260,000 clones, 80% to 90% appearing once. Sequencing was carried out using peripheral blood. Source of these receptors: a woman in her sixties or seventies with COVID-19, enrolled during active disease. Each CDR3 is given with its conserved first and last residue. D genes are given only for firm matches. Clone size is given for some rows only: seen once, a few or many times, or a class if the clone is expanded.

clone size | J gene | D gene | V gene | CDR3 DNA | CDR3 protein
- | TRBJ1-2 | TRBD1 | TRBV9 | TGTGCCAGCAGCGTATCAGGACAGGGGATACATGGCTACACCTTC | CASSVSGQGIHGYTF
- | TRBJ1-1 | - | TRBV30 | TGTGCCTGGAGTGTACAAGGGGTCAACACTGAAGCTTTCTTT | CAWSVQGVNTEAFF
- | TRBJ2-5 | TRBD2 | TRBV7-2 | TGTGCCAGCAGCTTACCTAGCGGGAGATTGGGGACCCAGTACTTC | CASSLPSGRLGTQYF
- | TRBJ2-1 | - | TRBV9 | TGTGCCAGCAGCGTAGGCTTAACGGGGCAGTTCTTC | CASSVGLTGQFF
- | TRBJ1-4 | - | TRBV6-1 | TGTGCCAGCAGTGAAGCGCTAGGGGGTAAGGAAAAACTGTTTTTT | CASSEALGGKEKLFF
few | TRBJ1-1 | - | TRBV11-3 | TGTGCCAGCAGCTTAGGACAGAAAGCTTTCTTT | CASSLGQKAFF
- | TRBJ2-1 | - | TRBV7-3 | TGTGCCAGCAGCTTAAATCCAGCGGGTAGTTACAATGAGCAGTTCTTC | CASSLNPAGSYNEQFF
- | TRBJ2-2 | TRBD1 | TRBV19 | TGTGCCAGTAGTAAACTTGGACAGGGAACCGGGGAGCTGTTTTTT | CASSKLGQGTGELFF
- | TRBJ2-2 | - | TRBV19 | TGTGCCAGTAGACATGGCACCGGGGAGCTGTTTTTT | CASRHGTGELFF
- | TRBJ2-1 | TRBD2 | TRBV24-1 | TGTGCCACCAGTGCCTTAGGGACTAGCGGGAGTCTCTCCTACAATGAGCAGTTCTTC | CATSALGTSGSLSYNEQFF
- | TRBJ2-5 | - | TRBV18 | TGTGCCAGCTCACCACGTGATCCAGGGAGGAACCAAGAGACCCAGTACTTC | CASSPRDPGRNQETQYF
- | TRBJ2-2 | TRBD1 | TRBV12-5 | TGTGCTAGTGGTTTGGACTCAGGGGGCTTAAACACCGGGGAGCTGTTTTTT | CASGLDSGGLNTGELFF
few | TRBJ2-5 | - | TRBV5-1 | TGCGCCAGCAGCCCGACGGGGCAAAAGGAGGGGACCCAGTACTTC | CASSPTGQKEGTQYF
few | TRBJ1-1 | TRBD1 | TRBV6-4 | TGTGTCCGACGTCCGGGACAGGGTTTGACTTTCTTT | CVRRPGQGLTFF
- | TRBJ1-2 | - | TRBV12-3/TRBV12-4 | TGTGCCAGCAGTACCCGACAGGGCTACACCTTC | CASSTRQGYTF